Given below is one T cell receptor (beta chain) in context. The antigen is unknown. This specimen belongs to a study of Ad26.COV2.S vaccination and SARS-CoV-2 variants. The wider study: Intramuscular Ad26.COV2.S doses were given once or twice, 56 days apart.

The protocol was immunoSEQ multiplex PCR, while the TCRdb copy is restricted to in-frame clones and leaves out a portion. The sample records 400,000 to 450,000 clones, about 90% being singletons. The treatment here: around 19 received Ad26.COV2.S at low or high dose, single or two shots; several received placebo; per-sample allocation not given. After the first vaccine or placebo injection, samples were drawn on day 63. Study results and caveats: CD8+ and CD4+ T cells specific for spike reportedly responded with substantial breadth after vaccination.

Germline lookup yields CDR1 SGHTA and CDR2 FQGNSA. The CDR3 consists of 15 residues. V was trimmed by 5 bases and J by 5 bases, leaving 15 bases between them. The chain recombines TRBV7-2 with TRBJ2-2; D is ambiguous. This receptor was identified in a person aged 18-60 years who received the Ad26.COV2.S COVID-19 vaccine or a placebo. Here the sequenced sample was peripheral blood, taken in a trial of Ad26.COV2.S vaccine versus placebo. In DNA, the CDR3 is TGTGCCAGCAGCCCTTTTTCCCAGCCAACCGGGGAGCTGTTTTTT. The encoded protein is CASSPFSQPTGELFF.